This T cell receptor (beta chain) was sequenced in a study of T cells in Graves' hyperthyroidism and ophthalmopathy. The PBMCs had their origin in roughly 9.4 ml of fresh peripheral blood. This CDR3 is built from 15 residues. V was clipped by 1 base and J by 5 bases, with 14 bases between them. Per germline, CDR1 SGHDN and CDR2 FVKESK. Authors of the study amplified TCR beta CDR3 regions from RNA transcripts. TCR CDR3 regions were first amplified by RT-PCR with HTBI primers. TCRdb redid the calling of the multiplex PCR reads with MiXCR, one entry per CDR3 protein. The sample carries hundreds of thousands of distinct CDR3 sequences, about 14% recorded once. This clonotype was seen at least ten times.

The chain is built from TRBV14 and TRBJ1-1; tentatively, D is TRBD1 (6 bases). Sequenced: blood. The receptor comes from a woman between 25 and 40 years old with Graves' hyperthyroidism that later progressed to Graves' ophthalmopathy. In DNA, the CDR3 is TGTGCCAGCAGCCAAGGGGGGCCAGGTCGAACTGAAGCTTTCTTT. This sequence encodes CASSQGGPGRTEAFF. The full variable domain, with the rest looked up from reference TRBV14 and TRBJ1-1, is EAGVTQFPSHSVIEKGQTVTLRCDPISGHDNLYWYRRVMGKEIKFLLHFVKESKQDESGMPNNRFLAERTGGTYSTLKVQPAELEDSGVYFCASSQGGPGRTEAFFGQGTRLTVV.